This entry is about one T cell receptor beta chain. Its cognate antigen is unknown. This specimen comes from a study of beta chain features in type 1 diabetes. Turning to the study itself: Analysis included over 90 million sorted cells drawn from all samples. General study findings and limits: TCRB repertoires of naive, central memory and Treg cells appeared more similar among patients than among healthy donors.

Germline V gives CDR1 SGHRS, CDR2 YFSETQ. The CDR3 is made up of 13 amino acids. The isolated RNA, all of it, was reverse transcribed, so expressed TCRB transcripts were what got sequenced. The table came from immunoSEQ multiplex PCR; TCRdb's copy has only in-frame clones and leaves some out. Counted here are about 620,000 clones, roughly a sixth occurring once; the ten biggest clones make up more than 0.08%. The rearrangement links TRBV5-1 to TRBJ2-5, with D maybe TRBD2 (6 bases). The J call may not be correct, given that the DNA end is closer to TRBJ2-7. The clonotype originates from a man between 18 and 29 years old in good health. The sequenced material came from naive CD4+ T cells from blood. The CDR3 DNA reads TGCGCCAGCTGGGACTCATATACCTACGAGCAGTACTTC. Its protein is CASWDSYTYEQYF.